This TCR beta chain stems from a study of blood T cell repertoires in COVID-19. Background on the study: Samples came from the United States, Italy and Spain, spanning acute and convalescent COVID-19.

Per the authors' pipeline: Amplification from reference gene primers served as the basis for estimated nucleated cell counts. Sequencing used immunoSEQ multiplex PCR; TCRdb keeps in-frame clones, though not all of them. Clone size and the V and J calls come from that table; the DNA yielded D and trimming. The table includes about 72,000 clones, 82% detected once. The origin of this receptor is a human donor in a cohort sampled during active COVID-19. Sequencing was carried out using peripheral blood.

CDR3 sequence reads: CASRSLAGTYEQYF. The DNA of the CDR3 is TGTGCCAGCAGGTCCCTAGCGGGGACCTACGAGCAGTACTTC. This chain links TRBV7-2 with TRBJ2-7; the match to TRBD2 covers 9 bases. This CDR3 region has 14 residues. Germline V gene sequence: CDR1 SGHTA, CDR2 FQGNSA. The J segment lost 2 bases and the V segment lost 6 bases, leaving 5 bases of the junction unmatched.